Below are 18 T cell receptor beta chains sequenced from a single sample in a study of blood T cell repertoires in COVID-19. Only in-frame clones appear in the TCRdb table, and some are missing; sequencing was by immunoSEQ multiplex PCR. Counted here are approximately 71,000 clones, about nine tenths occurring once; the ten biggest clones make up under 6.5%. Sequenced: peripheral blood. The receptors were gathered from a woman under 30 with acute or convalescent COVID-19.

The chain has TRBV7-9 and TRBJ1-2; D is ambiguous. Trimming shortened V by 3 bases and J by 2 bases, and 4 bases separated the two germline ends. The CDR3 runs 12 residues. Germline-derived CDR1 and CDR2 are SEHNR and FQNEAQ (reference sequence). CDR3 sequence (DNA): TGTGCCAGCAGCTTGGGCAACTATGGCTACACCTTC. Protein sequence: CASSLGNYGYTF.

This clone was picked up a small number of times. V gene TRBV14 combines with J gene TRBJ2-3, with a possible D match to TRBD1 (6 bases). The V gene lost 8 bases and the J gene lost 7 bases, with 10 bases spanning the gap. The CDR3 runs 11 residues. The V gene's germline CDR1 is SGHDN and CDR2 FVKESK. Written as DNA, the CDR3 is TGTGCCAGCGGGGACACGCATACGCAGTATTTT. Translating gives CASGDTHTQYF. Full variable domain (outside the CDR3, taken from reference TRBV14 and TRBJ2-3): EAGVTQFPSHSVIEKGQTVTLRCDPISGHDNLYWYRRVMGKEIKFLLHFVKESKQDESGMPNNRFLAERTGGTYSTLKVQPAELEDSGVYFCASGDTHTQYFGPGTRLTVL.

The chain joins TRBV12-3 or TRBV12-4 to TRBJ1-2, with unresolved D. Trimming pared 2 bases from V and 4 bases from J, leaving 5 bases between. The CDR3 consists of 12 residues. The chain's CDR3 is CASSLTGYGYTF. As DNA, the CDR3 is TGTGCCAGCAGTTTAACGGGCTATGGCTACACCTTC.

CDR3 DNA: TGCGCCAGCAGCTTAATCCCGGGACATCGTAACACTGAAGCTTTCTTT. As protein: CASSLIPGHRNTEAFF. The rearrangement joins TRBV5-1 to TRBJ1-1; weak D call: TRBD1 (6 bases). This CDR3 region has 16 residues. Per germline, CDR1 SGHRS and CDR2 YFSETQ. Trimming took off 2 bases at V and 2 bases at J, with 16 bases between the two ends.

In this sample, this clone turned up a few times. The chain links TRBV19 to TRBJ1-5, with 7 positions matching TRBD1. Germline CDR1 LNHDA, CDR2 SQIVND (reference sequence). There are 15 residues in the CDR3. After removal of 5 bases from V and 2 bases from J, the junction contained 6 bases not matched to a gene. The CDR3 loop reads CASSEQGPGNQPQHF. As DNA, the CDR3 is TGTGCCAGTAGTGAACAGGGGCCTGGCAATCAGCCCCAGCATTTT.

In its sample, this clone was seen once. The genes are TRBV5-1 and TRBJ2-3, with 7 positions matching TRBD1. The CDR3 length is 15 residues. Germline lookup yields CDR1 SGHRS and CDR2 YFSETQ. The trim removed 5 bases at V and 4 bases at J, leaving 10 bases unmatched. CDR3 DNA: TGCGCCAGCAGTACCGGGACAGCAGATGCAGATACGCAGTATTTT. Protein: CASSTGTADADTQYF.

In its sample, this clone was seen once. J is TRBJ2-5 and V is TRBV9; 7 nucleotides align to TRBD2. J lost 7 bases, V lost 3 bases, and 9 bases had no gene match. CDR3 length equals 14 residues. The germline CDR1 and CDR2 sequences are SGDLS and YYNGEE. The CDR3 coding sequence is TGTGCCAGCAGCGAGGCGGCTAGCGGTCCGACCCAGTACTTC. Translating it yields CASSEAASGPTQYF.

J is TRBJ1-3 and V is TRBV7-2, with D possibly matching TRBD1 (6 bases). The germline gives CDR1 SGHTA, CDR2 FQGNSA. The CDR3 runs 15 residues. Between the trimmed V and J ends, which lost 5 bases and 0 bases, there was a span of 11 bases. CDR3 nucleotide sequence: TGTGCCAGCAGCATACGACAGGCCTCTGGAAACACCATATATTTT. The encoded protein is CASSIRQASGNTIYF.

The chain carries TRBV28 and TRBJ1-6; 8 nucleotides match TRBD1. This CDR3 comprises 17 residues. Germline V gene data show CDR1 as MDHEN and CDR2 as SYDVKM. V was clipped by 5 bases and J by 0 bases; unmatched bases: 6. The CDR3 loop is CASSTTGVSSYNSPLHF. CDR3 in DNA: TGTGCCAGCAGTACGACAGGGGTGAGCTCCTATAATTCACCCCTCCACTTT. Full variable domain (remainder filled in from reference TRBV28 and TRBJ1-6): DVKVTQSSRYLVKRTGEKVFLECVQDMDHENMFWYRQDPGLGLRLIYFSYDVKMKEKGDIPEGYSVSREKKERFSLILESASTNQTSMYLCASSTTGVSSYNSPLHFGNGTRLTVT.

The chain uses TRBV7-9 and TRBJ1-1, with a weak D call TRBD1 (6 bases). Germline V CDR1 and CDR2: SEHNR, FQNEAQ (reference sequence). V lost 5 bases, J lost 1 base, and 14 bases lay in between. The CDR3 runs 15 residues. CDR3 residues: CASSISGTKNTEAFF. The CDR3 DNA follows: TGTGCCAGCAGCATATCCGGGACAAAGAACACTGAAGCTTTCTTT.

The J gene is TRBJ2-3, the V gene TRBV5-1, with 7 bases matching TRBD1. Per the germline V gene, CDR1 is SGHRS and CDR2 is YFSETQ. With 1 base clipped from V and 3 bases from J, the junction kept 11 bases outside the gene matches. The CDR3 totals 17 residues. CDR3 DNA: TGCGCCAGCAGCTTGCTCCCGTTGCCAGGGGGTACAGATACGCAGTATTTT. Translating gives CASSLLPLPGGTDTQYF.

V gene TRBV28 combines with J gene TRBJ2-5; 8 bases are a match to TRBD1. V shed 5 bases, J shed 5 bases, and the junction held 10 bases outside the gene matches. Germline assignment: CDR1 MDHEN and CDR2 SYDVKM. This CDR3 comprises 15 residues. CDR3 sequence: CASSPLTGDGETQYF. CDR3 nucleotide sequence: TGTGCCAGCAGTCCCTTGACAGGGGACGGGGAGACCCAGTACTTC.

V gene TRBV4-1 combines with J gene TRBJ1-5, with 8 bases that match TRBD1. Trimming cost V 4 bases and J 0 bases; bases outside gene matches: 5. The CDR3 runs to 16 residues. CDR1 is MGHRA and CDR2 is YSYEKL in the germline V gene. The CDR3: CASSPEQGVSNQPQHF. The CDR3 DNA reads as TGCGCCAGCAGCCCGGAACAGGGGGTTAGCAATCAGCCCCAGCATTTT.

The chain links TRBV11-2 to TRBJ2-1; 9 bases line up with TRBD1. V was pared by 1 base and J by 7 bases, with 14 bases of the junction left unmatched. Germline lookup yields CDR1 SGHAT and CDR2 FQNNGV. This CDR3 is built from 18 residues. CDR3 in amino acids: CASSLVFRRDRVLNEQFF. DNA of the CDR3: TGTGCCAGCAGCTTAGTGTTCCGCCGGGACAGGGTCTTGAATGAGCAGTTCTTC.

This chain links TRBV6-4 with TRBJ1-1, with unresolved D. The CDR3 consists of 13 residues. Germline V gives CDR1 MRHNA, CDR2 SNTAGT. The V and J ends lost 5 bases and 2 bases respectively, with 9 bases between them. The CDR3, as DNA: TGTGCCAGCAGTCTCGAACTAAACACTGAAGCTTTCTTT. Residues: CASSLELNTEAFF.

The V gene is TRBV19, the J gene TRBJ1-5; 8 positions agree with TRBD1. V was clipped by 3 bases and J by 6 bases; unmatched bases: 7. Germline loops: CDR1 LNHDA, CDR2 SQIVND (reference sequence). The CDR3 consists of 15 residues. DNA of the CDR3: TGTGCCAGTAGTATTTTACAGGGGGAAAGTCAGCCCCAGCATTTT. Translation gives CASSILQGESQPQHF.

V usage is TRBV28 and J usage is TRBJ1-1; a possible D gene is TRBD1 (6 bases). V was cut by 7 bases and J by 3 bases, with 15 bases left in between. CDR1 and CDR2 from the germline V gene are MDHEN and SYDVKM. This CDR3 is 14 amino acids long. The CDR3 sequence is CASTPQGRDTEAFF. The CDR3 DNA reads TGTGCCAGCACCCCACAGGGTAGAGACACTGAAGCTTTCTTT.

CDR3 sequence: CASSWGQGVSYEQYF. The DNA for the CDR3 is TGTGCCAGCAGTTGGGGACAGGGGGTCTCCTACGAGCAGTACTTC. The rearrangement links TRBV6-5 to TRBJ2-7; 11 bases are a match to TRBD1. Trimming at V came to 4 bases and at J to 0 bases, leaving 2 bases not matched to a gene. Germline CDR1 reads MNHEY; CDR2 reads SVGAGI. The CDR3 has 15 residues.